The present entry profiles one T cell receptor (beta chain) with its context. Its antigen is undetermined. Per the germline V gene, CDR1 is SGHDT and CDR2 is YYEEEE. J lost 1 base, V lost 4 bases, and 6 bases had no gene match. This CDR3 contains 15 residues. The data were taken from a study of cytomegalovirus exposure and HLA in healthy donors. Whole-study results and caveats: A few chains tied to CMV proved CMV antigen-specific in vitro.

The PCR was carried out with 60 Vbeta primers and 13 Jbeta primers. Sequencing used immunoSEQ multiplex PCR; TCRdb keeps in-frame clones, though not all of them. This table has 190,000 or so clones, around 86% appearing once. The sequence derives from a man aged 50 to 59 in good health and CMV-seronegative. Sequencing was performed on PBMCs. This rearrangement joins TRBV5-6 to TRBJ1-1; 8 bases align to TRBD1. The CDR3 DNA reads as TGTGCCAGCAGCAAACTGGACAGGGCGAACACTGAAGCTTTCTTT. Translated, it gives CASSKLDRANTEAFF.